These 13 T cell receptor beta chains came from one sample sequenced in a study of T cells in Graves' hyperthyroidism and ophthalmopathy. RNA transcripts gave rise to amplified TCR beta CDR3 regions. Primed by the HTBI set, a first-round RT-PCR was run on the TCR CDR3. MiXCR, applied by TCRdb to the multiplex PCR reads, yields one record per CDR3 protein. The table lists more than 300,000 distinct CDR3 sequences, less than 15% of them singletons, with 9.2% in the top ten. Sequenced: blood. These receptors were obtained from a woman aged 18-29 years with Graves' hyperthyroidism.

This clonotype was found many times. The genes are TRBV7-9 and TRBJ2-5, with 7 bases identical to TRBD1. This CDR3 contains 15 residues. Per the germline V gene, CDR1 is SEHNR and CDR2 is FQNEAQ (reference sequence). J was trimmed by 2 bases and V by 4 bases; bases with no gene match: 7. CDR3 nucleotides: TGTGCCAGCAGCTGGCAGTGGGACAGTCAAGAGACCCAGTACTTC. It encodes CASSWQWDSQETQYF.

The genes are TRBV4-3 and TRBJ1-2; D is possibly TRBD1 (6 bases). Looked up from germline, CDR1 is LGHNA and CDR2 is YSLEER. This CDR3 has 16 residues. Trimming left V 0 bases short and J 7 bases short, with 18 bases between. The CDR3 coding sequence is TGCGCCAGCAGCCAAGATCCCGGGGGGCCGGCGGGTGGCTACACCTTC. It specifies CASSQDPGGPAGGYTF.

This clonotype was counted many times. The chain carries TRBV30 and TRBJ2-7; D could derive from TRBD1 or TRBD2 (5 bases each). CDR3 length equals 14 residues. Germline V lookup: CDR1 GTSNPN, CDR2 SVGIG (reference sequence). Trimming pared 0 bases from V and 3 bases from J, leaving 12 bases between. CDR3 in amino acids: CAWSVVGGLYEQYF. Written as DNA, the CDR3 is TGTGCCTGGAGTGTAGTTGGGGGTCTCTACGAGCAGTACTTC. The entire variable domain, with the rest obtained from reference TRBV30 and TRBJ2-7, is as follows: SQTIHQWPATLVQPVGSPLSLECTVEGTSNPNLYWYRQAAGRGLQLLFYSVGIGQISSEVPQNLSASRPQDRQFILSSKKLLLSDSGFYLCAWSVVGGLYEQYFGPGTRLTVT.

This clonotype was seen repeatedly, ten times or more. The rearrangement uses TRBV6-2 or TRBV6-3 and TRBJ2-7; TRBD1 matches at 10 bases. Germline CDR1 MNHEY, CDR2 SVGEGT. With V trimmed by 7 bases and J by 5 bases, 5 bases remained unmatched. This CDR3 contains 13 residues. DNA of the CDR3: TGTGCCAGCAAACGGGACAGGGGCAACGAGCAGTACTTC. Translating it yields CASKRDRGNEQYF.

This clonotype was detected many times. This rearrangement joins TRBV3-1 to TRBJ2-1; 9 nucleotides match TRBD1. Per the germline V gene, CDR1 is LGHDT and CDR2 is YNNKEL (reference sequence). V gave up 3 bases and J gave up 5 bases; unmatched junction bases: 8. The CDR3 has 16 residues. The CDR3 spells CASSHSGTGLNNEQFF. The CDR3 DNA reads as TGTGCCAGCAGCCATTCCGGGACAGGGTTGAACAATGAGCAGTTCTTC.

This clonotype was seen repeatedly, ten times or more. This CDR3 is CASSWPGVDNYGYTF. The CDR3, as DNA: TGTGCCAGCAGTTGGCCGGGGGTGGACAACTATGGCTACACCTTC. The rearrangement joins TRBV28 to TRBJ1-2; a weak D match, TRBD1 (5 bases). Germline V gene sequence: CDR1 MDHEN, CDR2 SYDVKM. This CDR3 region has 15 residues. Trimming cost V 4 bases and J 2 bases, with 14 bases left between them.

This clonotype was counted at least ten times. The chain employs TRBV2 and TRBJ1-5; D possibly corresponds to TRBD1 (6 bases). V dropped 6 bases and J dropped 4 bases, with 16 bases sitting between them. The CDR3 extends over 15 amino acids. Per the germline V gene, CDR1 is SNHLY and CDR2 is FYNNEI. The CDR3 bases are TGTGCCAGCAGATTAATGGGGACACAGAATCAGCCCCAGCATTTT. It encodes CASRLMGTQNQPQHF. The full variable domain, completed using reference TRBV2 and TRBJ1-5, is EPEVTQTPSHQVTQMGQEVILRCVPISNHLYFYWYRQILGQKVEFLVSFYNNEISEKSEIFDDQFSVERPDGSNFTLKIRSTKLEDSAMYFCASRLMGTQNQPQHFGDGTRLSIL.

This clonotype was seen at least ten times. This CDR3 reads CASSLGLAGGPVIDEQYF. The CDR3 DNA is TGTGCCAGCAGCCTTGGACTAGCGGGAGGGCCAGTTATTGACGAGCAGTACTTC. The chain uses TRBV4-2 and TRBJ2-7, with 15 bases matching TRBD2. Germline V lookup: CDR1 LGHNA, CDR2 YNFKEQ. The CDR3 extends over 18 amino acids. Germline trimming cut 4 bases from V and 5 bases from J; bases unmatched to any gene: 12.

This clonotype was detected many times. V and J are TRBV28 and TRBJ2-4, with D tentatively TRBD1 (5 bases). Germline CDR1 and CDR2: MDHEN and SYDVKM. This CDR3 has 13 amino acids. Trimming shortened V by 8 bases and J by 3 bases, and 11 bases separated the two germline ends. The CDR3 region has the DNA TGTGCCAGCGGGCCGGACATCAAAAACATTCAGTACTTC. This codes for CASGPDIKNIQYF.

This clonotype was observed a handful of times. V usage is TRBV5-1 and J usage is TRBJ2-5; tentatively, D is TRBD2 (5 bases). The CDR3 sequence is 14 residues long. V was shortened by 0 bases and J by 5 bases, with 11 bases between the two germline ends. The germline gives CDR1 SGHRS, CDR2 YFSETQ. CDR3 DNA sequence: TGCGCCAGCAGCTTGGGCACCCGAGGGGAGACCCAGTACTTC. Its protein product is CASSLGTRGETQYF.

This clonotype was counted many times. The chain couples TRBV20-1 to TRBJ2-7; the match to TRBD2 covers 8 bases. The ends lost 1 base at V and 4 bases at J; junction bases unmatched: 3. Germline CDR1 and CDR2: DFQATT and SNEGSKA (reference sequence). There are 13 residues in the CDR3. The CDR3 coding sequence is TGCAGTGCTAGAGCGGGGGGGGCGTACGAGCAGTACTTC. Protein product: CSARAGGAYEQYF.

The V and J genes are TRBV7-2 and TRBJ2-5; TRBD2 agrees at 7 bases. The CDR3 has 12 amino acids. The ends lost 4 bases at V and 5 bases at J; junction bases unmatched: 1. The V gene's germline CDR1 is SGHTA and CDR2 FQGNSA. CDR3 residues: CASSWGGETQYF. The CDR3, as DNA: TGTGCCAGCAGCTGGGGGGGGGAGACCCAGTACTTC. Based on the CDR3 plus reference TRBV7-2 and TRBJ2-5, the full variable domain is GAGVSQSPSNKVTEKGKDVELRCDPISGHTALYWYRQSLGQGLEFLIYFQGNSAPDKSGLPSDRFSAERTGGSVSTLTIQRTQQEDSAVYLCASSWGGETQYFGPGTRLLVL.

J is TRBJ1-1 and V is TRBV6-1; 10 positions match TRBD1. Germline V gives CDR1 MNHNS, CDR2 SASEGT. This CDR3 is built from 16 residues. The ends lost 6 bases at V and 6 bases at J; junction bases unmatched: 13. The CDR3, as DNA: TGTGCCAGCAGGGGACCGGGACAGGGGATACGGGCTGAAGCTTTCTTT. Translating gives CASRGPGQGIRAEAFF.